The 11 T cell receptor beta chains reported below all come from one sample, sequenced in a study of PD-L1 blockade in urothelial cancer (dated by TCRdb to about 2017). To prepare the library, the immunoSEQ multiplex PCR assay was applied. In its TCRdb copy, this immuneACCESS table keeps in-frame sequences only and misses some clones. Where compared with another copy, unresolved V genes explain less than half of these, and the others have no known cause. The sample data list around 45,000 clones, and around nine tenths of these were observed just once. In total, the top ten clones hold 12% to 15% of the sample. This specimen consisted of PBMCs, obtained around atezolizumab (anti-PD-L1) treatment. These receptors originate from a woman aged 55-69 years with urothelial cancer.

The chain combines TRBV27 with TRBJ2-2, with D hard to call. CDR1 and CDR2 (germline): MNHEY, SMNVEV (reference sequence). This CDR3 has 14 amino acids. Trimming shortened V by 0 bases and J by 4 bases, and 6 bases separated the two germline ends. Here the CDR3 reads CASSLSSGTGELFF. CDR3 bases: TGTGCCAGCAGTTTATCTTCGGGCACCGGGGAGCTGTTTTTT.

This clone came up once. CDR3 amino acids: CASSRMGGRFYEQYF. CDR3 bases: TGTGCCAGCAGTCGCATGGGGGGGCGGTTTTACGAGCAGTACTTC. This chain links TRBV14 with TRBJ2-7, with D possibly being TRBD2 (7 bases). Trimming removed 6 bases at V and 4 bases at J, with 19 bases between. The CDR3 extends over 15 amino acids. Germline loops: CDR1 SGHDN, CDR2 FVKESK.

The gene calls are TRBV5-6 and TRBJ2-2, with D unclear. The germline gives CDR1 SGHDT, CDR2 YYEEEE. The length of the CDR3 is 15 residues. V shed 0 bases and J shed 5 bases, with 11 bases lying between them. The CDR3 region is CASSLAWQSTGELFF. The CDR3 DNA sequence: TGTGCCAGCAGCTTGGCTTGGCAGTCGACCGGGGAGCTGTTTTTT.

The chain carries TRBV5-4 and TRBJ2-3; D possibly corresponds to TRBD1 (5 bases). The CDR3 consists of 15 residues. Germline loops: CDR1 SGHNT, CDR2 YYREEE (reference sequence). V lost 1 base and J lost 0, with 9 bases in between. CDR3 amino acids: CASSLLAGSTDTQYF. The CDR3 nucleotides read TGTGCCAGCAGCTTGCTGGCAGGGAGCACAGATACGCAGTATTTT. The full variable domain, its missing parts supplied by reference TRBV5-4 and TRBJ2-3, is ETGVTQSPTHLIKTRGQQVTLRCSSQSGHNTVSWYQQALGQGPQFIFQYYREEENGRGNFPPRFSGLQFPNYSSELNVNALELDDSALYLCASSLLAGSTDTQYFGPGTRLTVL.

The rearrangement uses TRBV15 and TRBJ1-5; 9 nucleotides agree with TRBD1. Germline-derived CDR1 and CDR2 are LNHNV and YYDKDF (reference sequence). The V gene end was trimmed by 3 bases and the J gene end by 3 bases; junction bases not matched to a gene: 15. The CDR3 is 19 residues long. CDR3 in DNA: TGTGCCACCAGCAGCCCCGCCCCCGGGACAGGGTGGTACAATCAGCCCCAGCATTTT. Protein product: CATSSPAPGTGWYNQPQHF. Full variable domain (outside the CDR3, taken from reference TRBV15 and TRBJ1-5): DAMVIQNPRYQVTQFGKPVTLSCSQTLNHNVMYWYQQKSSQAPKLLFHYYDKDFNNEADTPDNFQSRRPNTSFCFLDIRSPGLGDTAMYLCATSSPAPGTGWYNQPQHFGDGTRLSIL.

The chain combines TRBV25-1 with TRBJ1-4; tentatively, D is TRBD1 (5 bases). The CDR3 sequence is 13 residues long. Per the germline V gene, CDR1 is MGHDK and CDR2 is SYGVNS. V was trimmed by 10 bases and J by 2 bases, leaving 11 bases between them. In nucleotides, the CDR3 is TGTGCCACGGGGGATGGGACTAATGAAAAACTGTTTTTT. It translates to CATGDGTNEKLFF. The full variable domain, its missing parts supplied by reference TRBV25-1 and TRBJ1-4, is EADIYQTPRYLVIGTGKKITLECSQTMGHDKMYWYQQDPGMELHLIHYSYGVNSTEKGDLSSESTVSRIRTEHFPLTLESARPSHTSQYLCATGDGTNEKLFFGSGTQLSVL.

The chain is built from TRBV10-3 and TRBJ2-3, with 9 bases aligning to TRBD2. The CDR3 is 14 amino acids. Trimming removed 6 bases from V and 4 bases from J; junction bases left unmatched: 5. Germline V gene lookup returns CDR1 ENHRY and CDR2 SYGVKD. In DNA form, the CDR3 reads TGTGCCATCAGGGAGCGGGGGGAGGCAGATACGCAGTATTTT. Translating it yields CAIRERGEADTQYF.

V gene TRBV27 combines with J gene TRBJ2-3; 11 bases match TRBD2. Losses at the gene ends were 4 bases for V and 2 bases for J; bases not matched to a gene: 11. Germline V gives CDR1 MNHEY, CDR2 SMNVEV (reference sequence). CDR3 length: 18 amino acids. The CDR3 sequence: CASSSPMIAGGNTDTQYF. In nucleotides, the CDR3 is TGTGCCAGCAGTTCCCCAATGATAGCGGGGGGGAACACAGATACGCAGTATTTT.

This CDR3 reads CASSIGQGTEAFF. Written as DNA, the CDR3 is TGTGCCAGTAGTATAGGGCAGGGCACTGAAGCTTTCTTT. J is TRBJ1-1 and V is TRBV19, with D perhaps matching TRBD1 (5 bases). Germline lookup yields CDR1 LNHDA and CDR2 SQIVND (reference sequence). The CDR3 totals 13 residues. V lost 1 base and J 4 bases, leaving 7 bases between the germline ends.

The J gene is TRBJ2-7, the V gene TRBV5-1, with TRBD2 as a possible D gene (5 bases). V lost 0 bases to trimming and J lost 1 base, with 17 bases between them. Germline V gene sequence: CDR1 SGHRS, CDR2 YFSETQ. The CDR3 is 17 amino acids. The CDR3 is CASSLALVRTGSYEQYF. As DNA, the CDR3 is TGCGCCAGCAGCTTGGCCCTGGTCCGGACGGGATCCTACGAGCAGTACTTC. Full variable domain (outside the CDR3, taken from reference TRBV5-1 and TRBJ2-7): KAGVTQTPRYLIKTRGQQVTLSCSPISGHRSVSWYQQTPGQGLQFLFEYFSETQRNKGNFPGRFSGRQFSNSRSEMNVSTLELGDSALYLCASSLALVRTGSYEQYFGPGTRLTVT.

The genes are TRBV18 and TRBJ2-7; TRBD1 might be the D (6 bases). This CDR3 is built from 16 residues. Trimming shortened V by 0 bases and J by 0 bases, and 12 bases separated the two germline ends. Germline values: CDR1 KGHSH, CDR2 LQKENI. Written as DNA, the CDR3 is TGTGCCAGCTCACCACCGGGACACGGTACCTCCTACGAGCAGTACTTC. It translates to CASSPPGHGTSYEQYF.